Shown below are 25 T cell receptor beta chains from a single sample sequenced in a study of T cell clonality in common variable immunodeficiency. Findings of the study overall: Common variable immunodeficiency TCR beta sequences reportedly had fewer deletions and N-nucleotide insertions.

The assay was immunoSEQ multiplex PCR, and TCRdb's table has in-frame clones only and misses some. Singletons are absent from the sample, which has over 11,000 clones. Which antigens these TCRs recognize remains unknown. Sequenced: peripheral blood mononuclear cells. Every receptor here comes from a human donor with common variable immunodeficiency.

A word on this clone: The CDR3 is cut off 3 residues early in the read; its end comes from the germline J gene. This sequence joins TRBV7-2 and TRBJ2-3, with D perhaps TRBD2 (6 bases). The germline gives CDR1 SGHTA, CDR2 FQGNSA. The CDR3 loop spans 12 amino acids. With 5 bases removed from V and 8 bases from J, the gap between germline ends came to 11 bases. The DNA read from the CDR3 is TGTGCCAGCAGCCCAACAGCGGGTACG. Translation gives CASSPTAGT. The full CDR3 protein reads CASSPTAGTQYF.

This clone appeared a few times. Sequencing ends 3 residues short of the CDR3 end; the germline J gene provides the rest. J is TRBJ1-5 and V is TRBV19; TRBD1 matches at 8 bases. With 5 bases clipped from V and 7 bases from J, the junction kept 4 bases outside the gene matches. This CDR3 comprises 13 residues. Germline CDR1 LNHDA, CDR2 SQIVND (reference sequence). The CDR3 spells CASSYRGDQPQHF. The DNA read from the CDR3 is TGTGCCAGTAGTTACAGGGGGGACCAGCCC.

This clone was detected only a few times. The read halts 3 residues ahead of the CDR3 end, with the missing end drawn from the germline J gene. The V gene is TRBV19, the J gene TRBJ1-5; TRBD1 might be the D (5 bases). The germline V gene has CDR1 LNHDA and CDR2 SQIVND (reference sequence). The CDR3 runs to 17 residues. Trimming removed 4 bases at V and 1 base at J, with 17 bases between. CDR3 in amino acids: CASSTGGGGDSNQPQHF. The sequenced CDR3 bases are TGTGCCAGTAGTACCGGTGGTGGCGGGGACAGCAATCAGCCC.

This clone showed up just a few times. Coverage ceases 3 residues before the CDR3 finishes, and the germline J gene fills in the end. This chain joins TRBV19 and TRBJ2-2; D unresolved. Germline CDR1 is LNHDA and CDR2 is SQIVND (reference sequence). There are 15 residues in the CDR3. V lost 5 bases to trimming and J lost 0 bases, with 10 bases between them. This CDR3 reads CASSASFANTGELFF. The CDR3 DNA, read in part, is TGTGCCAGTAGTGCGAGCTTCGCGAACACCGGGGAG.

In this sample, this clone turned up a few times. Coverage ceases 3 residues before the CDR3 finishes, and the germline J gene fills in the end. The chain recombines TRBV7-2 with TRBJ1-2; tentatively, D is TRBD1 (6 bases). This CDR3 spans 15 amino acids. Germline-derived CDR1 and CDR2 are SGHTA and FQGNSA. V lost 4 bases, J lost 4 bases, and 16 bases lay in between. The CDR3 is CASSSAPGERYGYTF. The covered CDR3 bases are TGTGCCAGCAGCTCCGCCCCAGGGGAACGCTATGGC. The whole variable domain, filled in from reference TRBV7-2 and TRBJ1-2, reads GAGVSQSPSNKVTEKGKDVELRCDPISGHTALYWYRQSLGQGLEFLIYFQGNSAPDKSGLPSDRFSAERTGGSVSTLTIQRTQQEDSAVYLCASSSAPGERYGYTFGSGTRLTVV.

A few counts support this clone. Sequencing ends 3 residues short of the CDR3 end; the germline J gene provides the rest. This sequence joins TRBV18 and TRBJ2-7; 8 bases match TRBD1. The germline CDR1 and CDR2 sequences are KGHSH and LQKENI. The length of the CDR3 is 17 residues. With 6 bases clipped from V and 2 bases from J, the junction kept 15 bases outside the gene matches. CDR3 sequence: CASSPGTGSLDTYEQYF. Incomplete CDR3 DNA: TGTGCCAGCTCGCCCGGGACAGGTTCCCTGGATACCTACGAG.

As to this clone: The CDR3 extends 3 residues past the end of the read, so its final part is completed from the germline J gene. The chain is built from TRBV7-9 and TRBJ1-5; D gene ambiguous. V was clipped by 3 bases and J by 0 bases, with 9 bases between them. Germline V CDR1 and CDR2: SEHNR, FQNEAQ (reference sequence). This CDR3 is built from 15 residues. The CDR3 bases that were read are TGTGCCAGCAGCTTGGAGGGCTATAGCAATCAGCCC. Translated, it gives CASSLEGYSNQP. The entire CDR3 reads CASSLEGYSNQPQHF.

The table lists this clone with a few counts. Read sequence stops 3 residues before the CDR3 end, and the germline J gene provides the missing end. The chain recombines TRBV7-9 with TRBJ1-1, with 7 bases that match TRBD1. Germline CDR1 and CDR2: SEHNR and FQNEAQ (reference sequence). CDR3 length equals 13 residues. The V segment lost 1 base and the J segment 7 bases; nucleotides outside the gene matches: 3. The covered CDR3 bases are TGTGCCAGCAGCTTAGGGCGGACAGGTGAA. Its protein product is CASSLGRTGE. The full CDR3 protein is CASSLGRTGEAFF.

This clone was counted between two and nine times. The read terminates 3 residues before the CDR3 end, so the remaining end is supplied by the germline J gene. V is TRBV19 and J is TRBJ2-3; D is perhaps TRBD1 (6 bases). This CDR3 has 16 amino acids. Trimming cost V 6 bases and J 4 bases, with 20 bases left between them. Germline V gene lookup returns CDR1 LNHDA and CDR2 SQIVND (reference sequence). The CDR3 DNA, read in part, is TGTGCCAGTAGAGCGCCGACAGGTTTGAGGGCAGATACG. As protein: CASRAPTGLRADT. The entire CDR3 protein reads CASRAPTGLRADTQYF.

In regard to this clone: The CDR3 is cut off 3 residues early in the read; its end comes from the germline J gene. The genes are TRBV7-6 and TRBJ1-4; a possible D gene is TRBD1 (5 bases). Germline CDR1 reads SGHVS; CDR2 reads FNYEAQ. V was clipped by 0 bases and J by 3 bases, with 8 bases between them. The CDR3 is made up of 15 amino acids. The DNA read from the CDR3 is TGTGCCAGCAGCTTAGCGGGGACTCCTAATGAAAAA. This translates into CASSLAGTPNEK. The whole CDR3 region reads CASSLAGTPNEKLFF.

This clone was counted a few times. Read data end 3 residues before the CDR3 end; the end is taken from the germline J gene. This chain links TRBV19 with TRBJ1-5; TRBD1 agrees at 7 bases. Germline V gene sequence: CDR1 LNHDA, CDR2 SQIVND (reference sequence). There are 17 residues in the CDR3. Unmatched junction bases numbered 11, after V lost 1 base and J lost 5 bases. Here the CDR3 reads CASSIANLGQGDQPQHF. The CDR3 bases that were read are TGTGCCAGTAGTATAGCTAACCTCGGGCAGGGGGATCAGCCC.

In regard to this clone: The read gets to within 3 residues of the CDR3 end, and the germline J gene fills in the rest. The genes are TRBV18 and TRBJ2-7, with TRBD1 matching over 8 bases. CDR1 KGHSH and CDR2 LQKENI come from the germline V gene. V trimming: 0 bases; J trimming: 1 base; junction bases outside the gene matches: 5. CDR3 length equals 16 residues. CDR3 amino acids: CASSPPGQAYSYEQYF. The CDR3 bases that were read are TGTGCCAGCTCACCACCGGGACAGGCATATTCCTACGAG.

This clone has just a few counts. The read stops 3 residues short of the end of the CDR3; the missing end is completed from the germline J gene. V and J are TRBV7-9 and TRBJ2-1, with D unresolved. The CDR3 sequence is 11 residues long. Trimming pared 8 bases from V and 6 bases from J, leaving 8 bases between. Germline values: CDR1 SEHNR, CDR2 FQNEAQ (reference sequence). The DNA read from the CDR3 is TGTGCCAGCGCACCCGGCAATGAG. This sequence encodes CASAPGNE. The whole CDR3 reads CASAPGNEQFF.

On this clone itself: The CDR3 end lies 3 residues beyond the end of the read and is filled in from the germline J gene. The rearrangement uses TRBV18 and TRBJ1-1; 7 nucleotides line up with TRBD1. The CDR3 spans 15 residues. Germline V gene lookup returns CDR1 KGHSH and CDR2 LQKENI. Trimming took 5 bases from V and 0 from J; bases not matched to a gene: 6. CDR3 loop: CASSGGQQLNTEAFF. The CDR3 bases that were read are TGTGCCAGCTCAGGGGGACAGCAGTTGAACACTGAA.

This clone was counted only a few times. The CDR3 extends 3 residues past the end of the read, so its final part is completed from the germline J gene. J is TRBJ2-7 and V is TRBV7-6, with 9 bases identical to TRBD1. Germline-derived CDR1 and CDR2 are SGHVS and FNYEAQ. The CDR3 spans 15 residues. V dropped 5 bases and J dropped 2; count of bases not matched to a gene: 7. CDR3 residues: CASSPGQGPAYEQYF. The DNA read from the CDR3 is TGTGCCAGCAGCCCGGGACAGGGCCCAGCCTACGAG.

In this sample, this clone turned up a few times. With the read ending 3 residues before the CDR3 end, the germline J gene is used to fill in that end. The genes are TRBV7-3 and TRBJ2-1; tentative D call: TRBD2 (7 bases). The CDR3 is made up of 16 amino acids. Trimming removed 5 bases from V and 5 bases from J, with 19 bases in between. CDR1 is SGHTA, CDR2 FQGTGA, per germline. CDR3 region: CASSERGGKTHNEQFF. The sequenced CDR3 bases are TGTGCCAGCAGCGAGAGGGGGGGAAAGACTCACAATGAG.

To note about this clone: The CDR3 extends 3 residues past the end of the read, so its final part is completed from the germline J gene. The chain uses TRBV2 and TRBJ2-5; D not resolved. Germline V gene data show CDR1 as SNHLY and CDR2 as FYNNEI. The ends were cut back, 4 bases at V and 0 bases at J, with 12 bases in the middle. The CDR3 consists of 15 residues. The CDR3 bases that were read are TGTGCCAGCAGTGGCTTGATAGGGTACCAAGAGACC. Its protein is CASSGLIGYQET. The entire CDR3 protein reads CASSGLIGYQETQYF.

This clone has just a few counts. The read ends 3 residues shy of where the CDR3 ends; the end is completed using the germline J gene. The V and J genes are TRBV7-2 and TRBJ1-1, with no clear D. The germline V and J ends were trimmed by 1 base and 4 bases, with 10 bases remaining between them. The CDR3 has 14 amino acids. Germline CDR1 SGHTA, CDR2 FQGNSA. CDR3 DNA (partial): TGTGCCAGCAGCTTAGGGCAGTCGGGCACTGAA. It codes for CASSLGQSGTE. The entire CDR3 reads CASSLGQSGTEAFF.

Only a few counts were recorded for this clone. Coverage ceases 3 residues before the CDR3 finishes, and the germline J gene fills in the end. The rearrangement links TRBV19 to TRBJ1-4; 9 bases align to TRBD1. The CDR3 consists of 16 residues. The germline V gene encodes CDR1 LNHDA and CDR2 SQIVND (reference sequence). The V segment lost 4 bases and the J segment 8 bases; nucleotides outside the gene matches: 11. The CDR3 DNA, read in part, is TGTGCCAGTAGTACCCTGACAGGGGGAACGCGCGAAAAA. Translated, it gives CASSTLTGGTREK. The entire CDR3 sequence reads CASSTLTGGTREKLFF.

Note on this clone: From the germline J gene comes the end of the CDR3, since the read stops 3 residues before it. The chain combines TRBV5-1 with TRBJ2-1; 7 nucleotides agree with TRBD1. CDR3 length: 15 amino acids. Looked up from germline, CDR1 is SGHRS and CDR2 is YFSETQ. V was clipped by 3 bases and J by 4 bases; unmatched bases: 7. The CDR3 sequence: CASSSTGTIYNEQFF. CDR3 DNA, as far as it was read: TGCGCCAGCAGCTCGACAGGGACGATTTACAATGAG.

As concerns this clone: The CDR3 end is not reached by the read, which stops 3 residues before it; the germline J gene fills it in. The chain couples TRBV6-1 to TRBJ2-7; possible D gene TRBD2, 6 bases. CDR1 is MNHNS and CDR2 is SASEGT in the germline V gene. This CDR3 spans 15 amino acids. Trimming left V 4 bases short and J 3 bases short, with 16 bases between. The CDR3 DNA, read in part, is TGTGCCAGCAGTGGGAGGGACTCCCCATACTACGAG. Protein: CASSGRDSPYYE. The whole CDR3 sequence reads CASSGRDSPYYEQYF.

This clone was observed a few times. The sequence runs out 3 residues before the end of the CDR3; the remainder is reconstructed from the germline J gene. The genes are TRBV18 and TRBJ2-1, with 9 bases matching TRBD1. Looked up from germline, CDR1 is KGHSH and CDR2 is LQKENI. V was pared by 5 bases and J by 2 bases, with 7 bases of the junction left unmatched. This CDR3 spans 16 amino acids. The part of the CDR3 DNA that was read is TGTGCCAGCTCATCAACAGGGGGCGGCCCCTACAATGAG. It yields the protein CASSSTGGGPYNE. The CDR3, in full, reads CASSSTGGGPYNEQFF.

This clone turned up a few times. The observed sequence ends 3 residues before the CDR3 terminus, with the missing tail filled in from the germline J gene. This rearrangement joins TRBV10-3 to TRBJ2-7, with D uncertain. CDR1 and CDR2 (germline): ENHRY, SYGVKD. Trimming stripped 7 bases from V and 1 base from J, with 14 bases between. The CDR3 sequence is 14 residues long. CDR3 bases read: TGTGCCATCACTACCCAGGCCCCTTCCTACGAG. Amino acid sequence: CAITTQAPSYE. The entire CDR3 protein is CAITTQAPSYEQYF.

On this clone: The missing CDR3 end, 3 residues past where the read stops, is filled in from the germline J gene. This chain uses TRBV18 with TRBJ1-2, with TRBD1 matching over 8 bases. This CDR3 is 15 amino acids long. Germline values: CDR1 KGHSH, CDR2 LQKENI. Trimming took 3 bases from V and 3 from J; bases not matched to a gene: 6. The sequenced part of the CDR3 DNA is TGTGCCAGCTCACCCGGACAGGGATACGACTATGGC. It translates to CASSPGQGYDYG. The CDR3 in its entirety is CASSPGQGYDYGYTF. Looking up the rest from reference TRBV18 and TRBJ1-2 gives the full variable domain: NAGVMQNPRHLVRRRGQEARLRCSPMKGHSHVYWYRQLPEEGLKFMVYLQKENIIDESGMPKERFSAEFPKEGPSILRIQQVVRGDSAAYFCASSPGQGYDYGYTFGSGTRLTVV.

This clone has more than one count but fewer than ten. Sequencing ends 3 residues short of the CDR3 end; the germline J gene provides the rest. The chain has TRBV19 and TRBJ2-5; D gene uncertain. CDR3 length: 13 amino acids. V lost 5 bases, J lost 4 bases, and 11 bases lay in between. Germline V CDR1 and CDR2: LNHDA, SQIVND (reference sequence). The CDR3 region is CASSSPRGETQYF. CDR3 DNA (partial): TGTGCCAGTAGTTCCCCCCGCGGAGAGACC. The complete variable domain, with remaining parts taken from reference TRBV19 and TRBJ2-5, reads DGGITQSPKYLFRKEGQNVTLSCEQNLNHDAMYWYRQDPGQGLRLIYYSQIVNDFQKGDIAEGYSVSREKKESFPLTVTSAQKNPTAFYLCASSSPRGETQYFGPGTRLLVL.